Below, 3 T cell receptor beta chains from the same sample are listed, as sequenced in a study of blood T cell repertoires in COVID-19. TCRdb's copy holds only in-frame clones and misses some; the assay was immunoSEQ multiplex PCR. This sample carries around 250,000 clones, about nine tenths of them seen once, and the ten largest clones take less than 20%. The sequencing input was PBMCs or T cells enriched from blood (not recorded which). Receptors were obtained from a man between 18 and 35 years old who had recovered from COVID-19.

The rearrangement links TRBV19 to TRBJ1-2; D may be TRBD1 (5 bases). Germline CDR1 and CDR2: LNHDA and SQIVND (reference sequence). There are 12 residues in the CDR3. V lost 6 bases, J lost 4 bases, and 9 bases lay in between. This CDR3 is CASSLDSYGYTF. As DNA, the CDR3 is TGTGCCAGTAGCCTCGACAGCTATGGCTACACCTTC.

V usage is TRBV28 and J usage is TRBJ2-4, with 13 bases identical to TRBD2. CDR3 length: 20 amino acids. V shed 3 bases, J shed 0 bases, and the junction held 11 bases outside the gene matches. From germline, CDR1 is MDHEN and CDR2 SYDVKM. CDR3 protein: CASSFSPGLAGILAKNIQYF. In nucleotides, the CDR3 is TGTGCCAGCAGTTTCTCCCCGGGACTAGCGGGGATCCTAGCCAAAAACATTCAGTACTTC.

The chain uses TRBV19 and TRBJ2-5; 7 bases are a match to TRBD2. This CDR3 region has 15 residues. Germline V CDR1 and CDR2: LNHDA, SQIVND (reference sequence). J gave up 5 bases and V 4 bases, and 10 bases lay outside the gene matches. For the CDR3, the DNA is TGTGCCAGTAGTAACCTCCGCGGGGGATTTGAGACCCAGTACTTC. Encoded protein: CASSNLRGGFETQYF.